These 21 T cell receptor beta chains share one sample of origin, sequenced in a study of T cell responses to AZD1222 COVID-19 vaccine. The repertoire was sequenced with immunoSEQ multiplex PCR; TCRdb's copy has only in-frame clones and lacks some. The table has 65,000 to 95,000 clones, roughly 85% seen once. Source: peripheral blood, taken on day 0 of AZD1222 vaccination. Receptor source: an adult in good health.

The chain has TRBV2 and TRBJ1-3; D uncertain. Germline V gene lookup returns CDR1 SNHLY and CDR2 FYNNEI. The CDR3 contains 13 residues. Trimming pared 5 bases from V and 4 bases from J, leaving 9 bases between. The CDR3 coding sequence is TGTGCCAGCAGTCGCAGCCCAGGAAACACCATATATTTT. Residues: CASSRSPGNTIYF.

The CDR3 sequence is CASSLWLNSGNTIYF. The CDR3 nucleotides read TGTGCCAGCAGCTTATGGCTAAACTCTGGAAACACCATATATTTT. The chain carries TRBV7-6 and TRBJ1-3; D gene ambiguous. The CDR3 extends over 15 amino acids. CDR1 is SGHVS and CDR2 is FNYEAQ in the germline V gene. Trimming stripped 2 bases from V and 0 bases from J, with 8 bases between.

This clone has only a few counts. This rearrangement joins TRBV9 to TRBJ2-7; 10 nucleotides match TRBD2. J was trimmed by 4 bases and V by 4 bases; bases with no gene match: 8. This CDR3 is built from 15 residues. Per the germline V gene, CDR1 is SGDLS and CDR2 is YYNGEE. The CDR3 reads CASSPLLAGVYEQYF. CDR3 in DNA: TGTGCCAGCAGCCCTCTTCTAGCGGGGGTTTACGAGCAGTACTTC.

The V gene is TRBV19, the J gene TRBJ2-3; D is possibly TRBD2 (6 bases). Trimming took 6 bases from V and 4 from J, leaving 20 bases between them. CDR1 is LNHDA, CDR2 SQIVND, per germline (reference sequence). The CDR3 runs to 16 residues. CDR3 sequence (DNA): TGTGCCAGTAGCAGTTTTCAGGGAGGAGGGGCAGATACGCAGTATTTT. Translation gives CASSSFQGGGADTQYF.

The rearrangement links TRBV12-3 or TRBV12-4 to TRBJ1-2; 7 bases agree with TRBD1. The CDR3 is made up of 13 amino acids. The ends lost 5 bases at V and 3 bases at J; junction bases unmatched: 3. CDR3 in DNA: TGTGCCAGCAGTGAAGGGACAGACTATGGCTACACCTTC. Its protein is CASSEGTDYGYTF.

The chain links TRBV29-1 to TRBJ2-3, with 11 positions matching TRBD2. CDR1 is SQVTM, CDR2 ANQGSEA, per germline. V trimming: 6 bases; J trimming: 2 bases; junction bases outside the gene matches: 4. The CDR3 spans 14 residues. The DNA of the CDR3 is TGCAGCGTGGCTAGCGGGGGGCCCACAGATACGCAGTATTTT. This sequence encodes CSVASGGPTDTQYF.

The gene calls are TRBV12-3 or TRBV12-4 and TRBJ1-1; no definite D call. The germline V and J ends were trimmed by 6 bases and 5 bases, with 13 bases remaining between them. The CDR3 is 13 amino acids. CDR3 nucleotide sequence: TGTGCCAGCAGGGGTACCGGTCGGACTGAAGCTTTCTTT. It yields the protein CASRGTGRTEAFF.

CDR3 sequence reads: CASHGTGATEQYF. In DNA, the CDR3 is TGTGCCAGCCATGGGACAGGGGCTACCGAGCAGTACTTC. The chain couples TRBV2 to TRBJ2-7; 10 positions match TRBD1. The germline V gene encodes CDR1 SNHLY and CDR2 FYNNEI. V lost 8 bases, J lost 6 bases, and 7 bases stayed unmatched. This CDR3 is built from 13 residues.

The chain employs TRBV28 and TRBJ2-2; TRBD2 is a possible D gene (5 bases). The germline V gene encodes CDR1 MDHEN and CDR2 SYDVKM. Trimming pared 5 bases from V and 3 bases from J, leaving 16 bases between. This CDR3 has 16 amino acids. The CDR3 here is CASSPSAGKDTGELFF. CDR3 nucleotide sequence: TGTGCCAGCAGTCCCTCCGCGGGTAAAGACACCGGGGAGCTGTTTTTT.

The V gene is TRBV28, the J gene TRBJ1-6; TRBD1 matches at 10 bases. Germline values: CDR1 MDHEN, CDR2 SYDVKM. The CDR3 is 20 amino acids. Trimming took 0 bases from V and 0 from J; bases not matched to a gene: 8. The DNA of the CDR3 is TGTGCCAGCAGTTTATGGGGGGGACAGGGGCTAAGCTCCTATAATTCACCCCTCCACTTT. Translated: CASSLWGGQGLSSYNSPLHF.

This clone was detected only a few times. The V call is TRBV28, the J call TRBJ1-4; D is undetermined. V gave up 2 bases and J gave up 7 bases, with 14 bases separating them. There are 15 residues in the CDR3. Germline V gene sequence: CDR1 MDHEN, CDR2 SYDVKM. The CDR3 DNA reads TGTGCCAGCAGTTTAGGGTTAGTGGGCCCTGAAAAACTGTTTTTT. It codes for CASSLGLVGPEKLFF.

J is TRBJ1-5 and V is TRBV30; D remains unclear. Trimming shortened V by 0 bases and J by 1 base, and 13 bases separated the two germline ends. Germline loops: CDR1 GTSNPN, CDR2 SVGIG (reference sequence). This CDR3 comprises 16 residues. The CDR3: CAWSVLGPRSNQPQHF. As DNA, the CDR3 is TGTGCCTGGAGTGTACTTGGGCCGAGGAGCAATCAGCCCCAGCATTTT.

This clone was counted a single time. CDR3 nucleotide sequence: TGTGCCAGCACGCTAGCGGGGGGGGATACGCAGTATTTT. This sequence encodes CASTLAGGDTQYF. The genes are TRBV27 and TRBJ2-3, with TRBD2 matching over 12 bases. Germline V gene sequence: CDR1 MNHEY, CDR2 SMNVEV (reference sequence). The CDR3 loop spans 13 amino acids. V was pared by 7 bases and J by 6 bases, with 2 bases of the junction left unmatched.

This clone was counted once. This sequence joins TRBV6-2 or TRBV6-3 and TRBJ1-1; no reliable D call. Per germline, CDR1 MNHEY and CDR2 SVGEGT. The V and J ends lost 7 bases and 10 bases respectively, with 19 bases between them. The CDR3 is 13 residues long. Here the CDR3 DNA reads TGTGCCAGCACCCCTGCCCCCAGGTGGCCAGCTTTCTTT. This translates into CASTPAPRWPAFF.

This clone was picked up a small number of times. The rearrangement links TRBV19 to TRBJ1-5; D may be TRBD1 (6 bases). The ends were cut back, 8 bases at V and 6 bases at J, with 26 bases in the middle. This CDR3 contains 17 residues. Per the germline V gene, CDR1 is LNHDA and CDR2 is SQIVND (reference sequence). The CDR3 nucleotides are TGTGCCAGTTCAGGGGTTATTCGGTCCACCCAACTTCAGCCCCAGCATTTT. Translated: CASSGVIRSTQLQPQHF.

The J gene is TRBJ2-7, the V gene TRBV2, with TRBD1 matching 9 bases. V lost 6 bases and J lost 5; bases outside the gene matches: 2. In germline, CDR1 is SNHLY, CDR2 FYNNEI. CDR3 length equals 12 residues. The chain's CDR3 is CASRDRGHEQYF. CDR3 in DNA: TGTGCCAGCAGGGACAGGGGACACGAGCAGTACTTC.

J is TRBJ2-7 and V is TRBV10-2; a possible D gene is TRBD2 (5 bases). The ends were cut back, 5 bases at V and 5 bases at J, with 19 bases in the middle. Looked up from germline, CDR1 is WSHSY and CDR2 is SAAADI. This CDR3 region has 15 residues. CDR3 coding DNA: TGCGCCAGCAGTACCGTGGCAGCGGCCATGGACGAGCAGTACTTC. Translated, it gives CASSTVAAAMDEQYF.

The chain is built from TRBV19 and TRBJ1-2, with 9 bases matching TRBD1. Germline trimming cut 4 bases from V and 7 bases from J; bases unmatched to any gene: 10. The CDR3 is 15 residues long. The germline CDR1 and CDR2 sequences are LNHDA and SQIVND (reference sequence). CDR3 sequence: CASSTRQGEDRGYTF. The CDR3, as DNA: TGTGCCAGTAGTACGAGACAGGGGGAGGATCGTGGCTACACCTTC. Filled out from reference TRBV19 and TRBJ1-2, the complete variable domain reads DGGITQSPKYLFRKEGQNVTLSCEQNLNHDAMYWYRQDPGQGLRLIYYSQIVNDFQKGDIAEGYSVSREKKESFPLTVTSAQKNPTAFYLCASSTRQGEDRGYTFGSGTRLTVV.

The sample holds a few counts of this clone. The gene calls are TRBV28 and TRBJ2-7; 9 nucleotides line up with TRBD1. V lost 5 bases, J lost 6 bases, and 8 bases stayed unmatched. Germline assignment: CDR1 MDHEN and CDR2 SYDVKM. The CDR3 is 14 amino acids. CDR3 nucleotides: TGTGCCAGCAGTCAAATCCGGGACAGGGCCGAGCAGTACTTC. Translating gives CASSQIRDRAEQYF.

The chain has TRBV6-5 and TRBJ1-1; D unclear. This CDR3 region has 16 residues. V lost 1 base, J lost 1 base, and 13 bases lay in between. The V gene's germline CDR1 is MNHEY and CDR2 SVGAGI. The CDR3 loop is CASSYFGHIGNTEAFF. DNA for the CDR3: TGTGCCAGCAGTTACTTCGGGCACATCGGGAACACTGAAGCTTTCTTT.

The chain couples TRBV5-1 to TRBJ2-5; 14 bases line up with TRBD2. The V gene end was trimmed by 3 bases and the J gene end by 1 base; junction bases not matched to a gene: 8. This CDR3 has 18 amino acids. Germline V CDR1 and CDR2: SGHRS, YFSETQ. The CDR3 DNA reads as TGCGCCAGCAGCTCCGGACTAGCGGGGGGCAGGGGCCAAGAGACCCAGTACTTC. Encoded protein: CASSSGLAGGRGQETQYF. Together with reference TRBV5-1 and TRBJ2-5, the CDR3 gives the full variable domain: KAGVTQTPRYLIKTRGQQVTLSCSPISGHRSVSWYQQTPGQGLQFLFEYFSETQRNKGNFPGRFSGRQFSNSRSEMNVSTLELGDSALYLCASSSGLAGGRGQETQYFGPGTRLLVL.